Following are 2 T cell receptor beta chains from one sample sequenced in a study of T cells in Graves' hyperthyroidism and ophthalmopathy. RNA transcripts served as the template for amplifying TCR beta CDR3 regions. The study used the HTBI primer set for a first-round RT-PCR of the TCR CDR3. A single record per CDR3 protein comes from TCRdb applying MiXCR to the multiplex PCR reads. The sample comprises about 480,000 distinct CDR3 sequences, approximately 25% of which are singletons, and roughly 12% rests with the top ten. Sequencing was carried out using blood. The receptors come from a woman in her thirties with Graves' ophthalmopathy.

This clonotype was seen ten or more times. The genes are TRBV6-2 or TRBV6-3 and TRBJ1-1; TRBD1 matches at 10 bases. V dropped 5 bases and J dropped 5; count of bases not matched to a gene: 8. The V gene's germline CDR1 is MNHEY and CDR2 SVGEGT. The CDR3 extends over 15 amino acids. CDR3 residues: CASSQDRGLWTEAFF. Here the CDR3 DNA reads TGTGCCAGCAGTCAAGACAGGGGGCTCTGGACTGAAGCTTTCTTT.

The CDR3 nucleotides are TGTGCCAGCAGCTTAAGCCTTATGAACACTGAAGCTTTCTTT. Its translation: CASSLSLMNTEAFF. The chain uses TRBV7-8 and TRBJ1-1; the D is unclear. This CDR3 contains 14 residues. Germline CDR1 SGHVS, CDR2 FQNEAQ. V was trimmed by 2 bases and J by 0 bases, leaving 7 bases between them.